This T cell receptor (beta chain) was captured by sequencing in a study of blood T cell repertoires in COVID-19. In the study overall: Sources were T cells, B-cell-depleted T cells, or PBMCs; the material itself was cDNA or gDNA.

As for this clone: Additional DNA sequences in this sample encode the identical CDR3.

CDR3 size: 14 residues. V trimming: 5 bases; J trimming: 7 bases; junction bases outside the gene matches: 6. Germline-derived CDR1 and CDR2 are SGHAT and FQNNGV. As processed by the authors: Nucleated cell counts were estimated from reference gene primer amplification. Using immunoSEQ multiplex PCR, the repertoire was profiled, and TCRdb retains in-frame clones only, with some absent. That table supplies the V and J calls and clone size; D and trimming were determined from the DNA. Among under 400,000 clones, about nine tenths were seen once, and the ten largest hold 0.85% to 1.3%. Each participant's cohort was designated according to participant-reported clinical history. A case of COVID-19 had been met by exposed participants within 2 weeks before study entry.

Material: PBMCs or T cells enriched from blood (not recorded which). The rearrangement uses TRBV11-2 and TRBJ2-2, with TRBD1 identical over 8 bases. This TCR was recovered from a woman under 40 who had been exposed to COVID-19. The DNA for the CDR3 is TGTGCCAGCAGCCTCCAGGGGGCGGGCGGGGAGCTGTTTTTT. Encoded protein: CASSLQGAGGELFF.